The clone carrying this T cell receptor beta chain has at least ten counts. Antigen specificity is unknown. Both iRepertoire HTBI primers and Arm-PCR of CDR3 regions were used to build the TCR beta libraries. TCRdb used MiXCR to reprocess the multiplex PCR reads, holding one entry per CDR3 protein. The sample consists of roughly 400,000 distinct CDR3 sequences, around a fifth of them appearing once. The record originates from a study of regulatory T cells in long-lasting Graves disease. In the study overall: Persistent cases were those of Graves' disease that involved over 5 years of antithyroid drugs with positive TSH receptor antibodies.

Noted time point: persistent/refractory GD, antithyroid drugs over 5 years with positive TRAb. The TCR library used RNA extracted from PBMCs. The study, taken as a whole, reports: Persistent disease preferred TRBV28, TRBJ1-2 and TRBJ2-5; new disease, TRBV20-1 and TRBJ2-1.

The CDR3 runs to 17 residues. Trimming stripped 3 bases from V and 4 bases from J, with 22 bases between. Per germline, CDR1 MNHEY and CDR2 SMNVEV (reference sequence). Source: peripheral blood mononuclear cells (PBMCs), taken when the disease was refractory, from a patient treated with antithyroid drugs. The genes are TRBV27 and TRBJ2-7; tentatively, D is TRBD1 (6 bases). This TCR was recovered from a female donor with Graves disease. CDR3 coding DNA: TGTGCCAGCAGTTTGGATTCCCACAGGGCGGTGACGTACGAGCAGTACTTC. As protein: CASSLDSHRAVTYEQYF.